This TCR beta chain stems from a study of OX40 agonist ivuxolimab in advanced cancers. Whole-study context: A mean age of roughly 66 years, range roughly 20 to 85, was recorded, and 82.7% were male.

Profiling relied on immunoSEQ multiplex PCR, and the TCRdb table lists in-frame clones only, not all of them. Here the sample spans approximately 87,000 clones, 90% to 95% being singletons. Regarding the study as a whole: At doses 0.1 to 3.0 mg/kg, CD4+ and CD8+ clones expanded. Among the lowest peripheral clonal expansion occurred in 0.1-3.0 mg/kg partial responders.

About this clone itself: As yet, its antigen is unknown.

The junction had 5 bases not matched to a gene; V was cut back by 3 bases and J by 3 bases. This CDR3 comprises 15 residues. Germline CDR1 and CDR2: SNHLY and FYNNEI. The receptor comes from an adult with an advanced solid tumor such as melanoma, head and neck, liver or kidney cancer. The specimen was CD4+ or CD8+ T cells sorted from blood, collected in a trial of the OX40 agonist ivuxolimab. The chain combines TRBV2 with TRBJ2-1, with 7 bases fitting TRBD1. The CDR3 spells CASSETTGFYNEQFF. Here the CDR3 DNA reads TGTGCCAGCAGTGAGACGACAGGGTTCTACAATGAGCAGTTCTTC.